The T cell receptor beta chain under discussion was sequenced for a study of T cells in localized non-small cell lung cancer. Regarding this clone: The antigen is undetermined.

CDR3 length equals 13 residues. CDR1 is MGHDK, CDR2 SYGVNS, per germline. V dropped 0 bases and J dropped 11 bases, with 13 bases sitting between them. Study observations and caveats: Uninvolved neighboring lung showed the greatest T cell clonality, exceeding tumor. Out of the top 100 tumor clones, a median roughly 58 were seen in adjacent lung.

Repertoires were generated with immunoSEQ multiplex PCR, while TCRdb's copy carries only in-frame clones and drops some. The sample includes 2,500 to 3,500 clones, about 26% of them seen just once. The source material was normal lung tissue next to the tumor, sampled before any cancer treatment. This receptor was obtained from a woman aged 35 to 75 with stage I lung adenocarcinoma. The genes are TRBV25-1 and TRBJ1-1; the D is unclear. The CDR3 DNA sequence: TGTGCCAGCAGTGAATATGTAGGGTCAGGCGCTTTCTTT. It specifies CASSEYVGSGAFF.